These T cell receptor beta chains were read from a single sample in a study of blood T cells in healthy people across ages. One entry per CDR3 protein, called by TCRdb with MiXCR from the 5' RACE reads. Counted here are 540,000 or so distinct CDR3 sequences, around half occurring once; the ten biggest clones make up roughly 25%. Sequenced input: blood. The receptor set was obtained from a man older than 75 in good health. CDR3s include the opening cysteine and the closing phenylalanine or tryptophan. A D gene is named only where the DNA matches it firmly. Expanded clones are given a class, and other clones once, few, many or no size at all.

>few|TRBV9|-
CASSVESPGPLDGEQFF
>-|TRBV5-1|-
CASSLVVPRTDTQYF
>-|TRBV6-5|-
CASGARLSSYEQYF
>-|TRBV9|TRBD2
CASSPHDSGSYEQYF
>once|TRBV29-1|-
CSVDGLGYEQYF
>-|TRBV20-1|-
CSARDPTGQPQHF
>few|TRBV3-1|TRBD1
CASSPGQGAFYEQYF
>few|TRBV4-3|TRBD2
CASSHGALAGGDTQYF
>few|TRBV7-3|-
CASSLNWGATQYF
>once|TRBV10-3|TRBD1
CAISDSGGRANEKLFF
>-|TRBV10-3|TRBD1
CALSPGGQGALDGYTF
>-|TRBV28|-
CASSLPGSRVYGYTF
>many|TRBV12-3/TRBV12-4|-
CASSSIGTVRGYTF
>-|TRBV18|TRBD1
CASSARTGPPDTQYF
>-|TRBV3-1|TRBD2
CASSQVRGRGSATSGRQETQYF
>-|TRBV7-3|TRBD1
CASSRDRQEIQYF
>few|TRBV25-1|TRBD2
CASVGGTSTDTQYF
>-|TRBV7-2|TRBD2
CASSLRGSSGGSNTGELFF
>few|TRBV7-2|-
CASSLGGERYNEQFF
>-|TRBV30|-
CACRGGTDTQYF
>-|TRBV7-2|-
CASSLRAHGPGFEETQYF
>-|TRBV4-2|TRBD1
CASSQEGTVNTEAFF
>few|TRBV20-1|TRBD2
CSAASGRALGEQYF
>-|TRBV24-1|-
CATSDLTDERGEQFF
>-|TRBV4-3|-
CASSQDGQSTDTQYF
>-|TRBV11-2|-
CASSLAGFSANEQFF
>-|TRBV10-3|TRBD1
CAISGDRGGGSYEQYF